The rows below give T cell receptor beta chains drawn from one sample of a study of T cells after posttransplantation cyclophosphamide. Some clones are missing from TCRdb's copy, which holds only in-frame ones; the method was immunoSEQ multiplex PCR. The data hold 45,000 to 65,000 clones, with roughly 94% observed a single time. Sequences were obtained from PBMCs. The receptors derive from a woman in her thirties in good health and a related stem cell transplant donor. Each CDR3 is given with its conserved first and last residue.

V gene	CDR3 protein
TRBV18	CASRTDIYGYTF
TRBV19	CASSIDARVYGYTF
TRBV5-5	CASSLTGPSTDTQYF
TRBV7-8	CASSSSRAPRYEQYF
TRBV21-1	CASRVPGQGAAKNIQYF
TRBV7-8	CASSHLTGGAERQYF
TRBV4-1	CASSPGPRKNGEAFF
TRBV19	CASSRGFGTEAFF
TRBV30	CACRQGAHTEAFF
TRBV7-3	CASSLNPPGSSYEQYF
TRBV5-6	CASSSPTGFDGYTF
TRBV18	CASSPLSSEAFF